The rows below give T cell receptor beta chains drawn from one sample of a study of blood T cell repertoires in COVID-19. Sequenced by immunoSEQ multiplex PCR; TCRdb stores in-frame clones only, minus some. This sample yields under 130,000 clones, of which 75% to 85% are seen a single time; roughly a tenth belongs to the top ten. Source material: peripheral blood. Receptors were obtained from a woman in her seventies with acute or convalescent COVID-19. Each CDR3 is given with its conserved first and last residue. A D gene is named only where the DNA matches it firmly. The listing skips clone size in some rows; elsewhere it reads once, few, many or a size class.

abundance	j_gene	d_gene	v_gene	CDR3nt	CDR3aa
.	TRBJ2-3	TRBD2	TRBV12-5	TGTGCTAGTGGTCTGGGACTAGCGGGAGGAGGTACGCAGTATTTT	CASGLGLAGGGTQYF
once	TRBJ2-1	TRBD2	TRBV29-1	TGCAGCGTTGAAGAGGTGGGTAGCGGGAACAATGAGCAGTTCTTC	CSVEEVGSGNNEQFF
.	TRBJ1-1	.	TRBV5-5	TGTGCCAGCAGCCAGGCAAGGGGCGCGGCTGAAGCTTTCTTT	CASSQARGAAEAFF
.	TRBJ2-2	.	TRBV7-9	TGTGCCAGCAGCTCCCGATTCGGGGGCACCGGGGAGCTGTTTTTT	CASSSRFGGTGELFF
.	TRBJ1-2	.	TRBV7-2	TGTGCCAGCAGCTCGGGACGGGGAGGGTATGGCTACACCTTC	CASSSGRGGYGYTF
.	TRBJ2-5	.	TRBV7-2	TGTGCCAGCAGCTTAGCCGGTTCAGAGACCCAGTACTTC	CASSLAGSETQYF
.	TRBJ1-2	.	TRBV27	TGTGCCAGCAGTTTTCCGGGATCCTATGGCTACACCTTC	CASSFPGSYGYTF
.	TRBJ2-2	.	TRBV6-1	TGTGCCAGCAGTGAACGGCTAGCTGGGGAGCTGTTTTTT	CASSERLAGELFF
.	TRBJ2-7	.	TRBV7-2	TGTGCCAGCAGCTTGCCCCCTGGACAGTCCTACGAGCAGTACTTC	CASSLPPGQSYEQYF
.	TRBJ1-5	.	TRBV2	TGTGCCAGCAGTACTGGGGAGGGTCGCCAGCCCCAGCATTTT	CASSTGEGRQPQHF
few	TRBJ1-1	TRBD1	TRBV7-2	TGTGCCAGCAGCCCAGGGGACAGGGCGTCAGACACTGAAGCTTTCTTT	CASSPGDRASDTEAFF
.	TRBJ1-4	.	TRBV4-1	TGCGCCAGCAGCCAAGATTCGGGCGGCTTCGGGGTAACTAATGAAAAACTGTTTTTT	CASSQDSGGFGVTNEKLFF
once	TRBJ2-1	TRBD2	TRBV7-2	TGTGCCAGCAGCGAAACTAGCGGGTCAGCCGCTGAGCAGTTCTTC	CASSETSGSAAEQFF
.	TRBJ1-4	.	TRBV9	TGTGCCAGCAGCGCCAGGGATAGTAGTGGTGAAAAACTGTTTTTT	CASSARDSSGEKLFF
.	TRBJ1-1	.	TRBV3-1/TRBV3-2	TGTGCCAGCGACAATCCGAACACTGAAGCTTTCTTT	CASDNPNTEAFF
.	TRBJ2-3	.	TRBV15	TGTGCCACCAGCAGAGATCTCCTGGCGGGCGTTAGCACAGATACGCAGTATTTT	CATSRDLLAGVSTDTQYF
once	TRBJ1-2	.	TRBV19	TGTGCCAGTAGTATACCCGGGTTCCATGGCTACACCTTC	CASSIPGFHGYTF
.	TRBJ2-2	.	TRBV10-2	TGCGCCAGCACCCGGGAAGGGGGGAACACCGGGGAGCTGTTTTTT	CASTREGGNTGELFF
.	TRBJ2-7	.	TRBV5-4	TGTGCCAGCAGCTTGCTGGGAGGGGGGAGGAACGAGCAGTACTTC	CASSLLGGGRNEQYF
.	TRBJ2-2	TRBD2	TRBV6-5	TGTGCCAGCACTACTAGCGACGGGACCGGGGAGCTGTTTTTT	CASTTSDGTGELFF
.	TRBJ2-1	TRBD2	TRBV15	TGTGCCACCAGCAGAGTCAGGCTAGCGGGAGTATACTCCTACAATGAGCAGTTCTTC	CATSRVRLAGVYSYNEQFF
.	TRBJ2-7	.	TRBV19	TGTGCCAGTAGTATCACAGCTGGGGGGTCAGGTGAGCAGTACTTC	CASSITAGGSGEQYF
.	TRBJ1-1	.	TRBV18	TGTGCCAGCTCACCCGTCGGGACACCGAACACTGAAGCTTTCTTT	CASSPVGTPNTEAFF
.	TRBJ2-5	.	TRBV28	TGTGCCAGCAGTCAGCGGGTCCAAGAGACCCAGTACTTC	CASSQRVQETQYF
.	TRBJ1-5	.	TRBV4-3	TGCGCCAGCAGCCAAGGTTCCGATCAGCCCCAGCATTTT	CASSQGSDQPQHF
.	TRBJ1-5	.	TRBV7-9	TGTGCCAGCAGCTCGGACGGGCTCGGGGGGCCCCAGCATTTT	CASSSDGLGGPQHF
few	TRBJ1-4	TRBD1	TRBV28	TGTGCCAGCAGCCGAGGGGGCATAGATGAAAAACTGTTTTTT	CASSRGGIDEKLFF
.	TRBJ2-7	TRBD2	TRBV19	TGTGCCAGTAGCCTCGACCCGACTAGCAGCGAGCAGTACTTC	CASSLDPTSSEQYF
.	TRBJ1-1	TRBD1	TRBV29-1	TGCAGCGTTGAAGGGACAGGGGGTTACGGTGAAGCTTTCTTT	CSVEGTGGYGEAFF
.	TRBJ1-2	TRBD1	TRBV5-1	TGCGCCAGCAGCGAGGGACAGGGGGCTGTCTATGGCTACACCTTC	CASSEGQGAVYGYTF
.	TRBJ1-5	TRBD1	TRBV19	TGTGCCAGTAGTATGGGGACAGATAGCAATCAGCCCCAGCATTTT	CASSMGTDSNQPQHF
.	TRBJ2-3	.	TRBV21-1	TGTGCCAGCAGCCCCGGGGAAGGGTTCACAGATACGCAGTATTTT	CASSPGEGFTDTQYF
.	TRBJ2-2	.	TRBV5-8	TGTGCCAGCACTAAGAGGGTATCAGTGACAGGGGAGCTGTTTTTT	CASTKRVSVTGELFF
.	TRBJ1-4	TRBD1	TRBV5-1	TGCGCCAGCAGCTTGGGACTAGGACAGGCGACTGAAAAACTGTTTTTT	CASSLGLGQATEKLFF
.	TRBJ2-1	.	TRBV7-6	TGTGCCAGCAGCTCGGACACAAACAATGAGCAGTTCTTC	CASSSDTNNEQFF
.	TRBJ2-3	.	TRBV5-1	TGCGCCAGCAGCCCTGTGAGGGTGACAGATACGCAGTATTTT	CASSPVRVTDTQYF
.	TRBJ2-3	TRBD1	TRBV4-1	TGCGCCAGCAGCCAAGAGACGTACAGGGGTAGTGGAGATACGCAGTATTTT	CASSQETYRGSGDTQYF
.	TRBJ2-1	.	TRBV7-9	TGTGCCAGCAGCCTCCCCTCCTACAATGAGCAGTTCTTC	CASSLPSYNEQFF
once	TRBJ1-3	TRBD1	TRBV9	TGTGCCAGCAGCGTAGAGGGACAGGGGGGTACCACCATATATTTT	CASSVEGQGGTTIYF
.	TRBJ2-2	.	TRBV6-1	TGTGCCAGCAGTGCCGAGACAGCCTCGAACACCGGGGAGCTGTTTTTT	CASSAETASNTGELFF
.	TRBJ1-1	.	TRBV4-1	TGCGCCAGCAGCCAACCCAGGGGCGTGGACACTGAAGCTTTCTTT	CASSQPRGVDTEAFF
.	TRBJ1-1	TRBD1	TRBV7-2	TGTGCCAGCAGCTTAGAACAGGGGGGGAACACTGAAGCTTTCTTT	CASSLEQGGNTEAFF
.	TRBJ2-7	.	TRBV30	TGTGCCTGGAGTGGCCCGATCTGGACAGGGAGGGACGAGCAGTACTTC	CAWSGPIWTGRDEQYF
.	TRBJ2-5	.	TRBV6-5	TGTGCCAGCAGCGGGGAGATGATCGGAGAGACCCAGTACTTC	CASSGEMIGETQYF
.	TRBJ1-2	TRBD1	TRBV9	TGTGCCAGCAGCGCGGTCGGCCAGGGGGTGAATGGCTACACCTTC	CASSAVGQGVNGYTF
.	TRBJ1-1	TRBD1	TRBV2	TGTGCCAGCACCTTAGACAGGGGGATGGGCACTGAAGCTTTCTTT	CASTLDRGMGTEAFF
.	TRBJ2-1	TRBD2	TRBV14	TGTGCCAGCAGCCCCCGACTAGCGGGAGTAGGTAATGAGCAGTTCTTC	CASSPRLAGVGNEQFF